Listed here are 26 T cell receptor beta chains from one sample, sequenced in a study of Tregs in tolerant kidney transplant recipients. Mixed chimerism was transient after nonmyeloablative marrow transplants from related graft donors. Repertoires were generated with immunoSEQ multiplex PCR, while TCRdb's copy carries only in-frame clones and drops some. The sample includes about 64,000 clones, approximately 89% seen only once; the top ten take 3.5% to 4%. The specimen was CD4+ T cells from blood (PBMCs), collected 6 months after the transplant. The receptors derive from a human patient who received a combined kidney and bone marrow transplant. A subset of T cells may come from the graft donor.

The V and J genes are TRBV7-3 and TRBJ1-1, with a possible D match to TRBD1 (6 bases). Deletions cut 6 bases from V and 3 bases from J, with 14 bases between. The CDR3 runs 14 residues. Germline CDR1 is SGHTA and CDR2 is FQGTGA. The CDR3 region is CASSSRGWDTEAFF. In DNA form, the CDR3 reads TGTGCCAGCAGTTCCAGGGGTTGGGACACTGAAGCTTTCTTT.

The chain combines TRBV9 with TRBJ1-1, with D uncertain. The CDR3 loop spans 15 amino acids. Germline V gene data show CDR1 as SGDLS and CDR2 as YYNGEE. V was shortened by 0 bases and J by 4 bases, with 13 bases between the two germline ends. CDR3 loop: CASSVVVDEGTEAFF. CDR3 sequence (DNA): TGTGCCAGCAGCGTAGTAGTGGACGAGGGCACTGAAGCTTTCTTT.

V is TRBV5-1 and J is TRBJ2-3, with 7 bases lining up with TRBD2. The CDR3 loop spans 16 amino acids. CDR1 and CDR2 (germline): SGHRS, YFSETQ. The junction had 4 bases not matched to a gene; V was cut back by 0 bases and J by 0 bases. CDR3 region: CASSLAASGSTDTQYF. CDR3 bases: TGCGCCAGCAGCTTGGCGGCTAGCGGTAGCACAGATACGCAGTATTTT. The variable domain in full, completed from reference TRBV5-1 and TRBJ2-3, reads KAGVTQTPRYLIKTRGQQVTLSCSPISGHRSVSWYQQTPGQGLQFLFEYFSETQRNKGNFPGRFSGRQFSNSRSEMNVSTLELGDSALYLCASSLAASGSTDTQYFGPGTRLTVL.

The CDR3 loop reads CASSPTRDNYGYTF. Written as DNA, the CDR3 is TGCGCCAGCAGCCCCACGAGGGATAACTATGGCTACACCTTC. This chain uses TRBV5-1 with TRBJ1-2; no clear D. Between the trimmed V and J ends, which lost 4 bases and 1 base, there was a span of 11 bases. The germline gives CDR1 SGHRS, CDR2 YFSETQ. The CDR3 consists of 14 residues.

This sequence joins TRBV5-1 and TRBJ2-5, with TRBD1 matching over 7 bases. Germline-derived CDR1 and CDR2 are SGHRS and YFSETQ. This CDR3 contains 14 residues. V trimming: 2 bases; J trimming: 5 bases; junction bases outside the gene matches: 6. The CDR3 here is CASSFQTGRETQYF. The CDR3 DNA is TGCGCCAGCAGCTTCCAGACAGGGCGGGAGACCCAGTACTTC.

The rearrangement joins TRBV2 to TRBJ2-3, with unresolved D. CDR1 SNHLY and CDR2 FYNNEI come from the germline V gene. V lost 6 bases, J lost 2 bases, and 6 bases lay in between. This CDR3 spans 12 amino acids. The CDR3 reads CASRANTDTQYF. The DNA of the CDR3 is TGTGCCAGCAGGGCCAACACAGATACGCAGTATTTT.

This chain connects TRBV12-2 to TRBJ2-2; the table's D call, TRBD2, has no DNA check behind it. TRBV12-2 is a documented pseudogene. The CDR3 extends over 17 amino acids. In DNA form, the CDR3 reads TGTGCAAGTCGCTCACAAGTGGACTCATTGAACACCGGGGAGCTGTTTTTT. Encoded protein: CASRSQVDSLNTGELFF.

The chain's CDR3 is CASSLESQGPRYKQYF. The CDR3 coding sequence is TGCGCCAGCAGCTTGGAATCCCAGGGCCCACGGTACAAGCAGTACTTC. This sequence joins TRBV5-1 and TRBJ2-5; tentative D call: TRBD1 (5 bases). V dropped 0 bases and J dropped 11 bases, with 23 bases sitting between them. Germline V gene lookup returns CDR1 SGHRS and CDR2 YFSETQ. The CDR3 is 16 residues long.

V and J are TRBV2 and TRBJ1-5, with TRBD1 as a possible D gene (5 bases). CDR3 length: 15 residues. Trimming stripped 3 bases from V and 6 bases from J, with 15 bases between. The germline V gene encodes CDR1 SNHLY and CDR2 FYNNEI. The CDR3 reads CASSDRFPGGQPQHF. The DNA for the CDR3 is TGTGCCAGCAGTGATAGGTTTCCGGGGGGTCAGCCCCAGCATTTT.

J is TRBJ2-7 and V is TRBV30; D unresolved. Trimming pared 4 bases from V and 4 bases from J, leaving 8 bases between. Germline V lookup: CDR1 GTSNPN, CDR2 SVGIG (reference sequence). The CDR3 spans 11 residues. The CDR3 protein is CAWKATYEQYF. In nucleotides, the CDR3 is TGTGCCTGGAAGGCGACATACGAGCAGTACTTC. The entire variable domain, with the rest obtained from reference TRBV30 and TRBJ2-7, is as follows: SQTIHQWPATLVQPVGSPLSLECTVEGTSNPNLYWYRQAAGRGLQLLFYSVGIGQISSEVPQNLSASRPQDRQFILSSKKLLLSDSGFYLCAWKATYEQYFGPGTRLTVT.

The chain couples TRBV5-5 to TRBJ2-2; weak D call: TRBD1 (6 bases). In germline, CDR1 is SGHKS, CDR2 YYEKEE (reference sequence). V was trimmed by 3 bases and J by 3 bases, leaving 12 bases between them. This CDR3 is 15 amino acids long. The CDR3 is CASSSIRGDTGELFF. CDR3 nucleotides: TGTGCCAGCAGCTCAATCAGGGGCGACACCGGGGAGCTGTTTTTT.

V and J are TRBV18 and TRBJ1-3, with 7 bases fitting TRBD1. The ends lost 6 bases at V and 3 bases at J; junction bases unmatched: 8. Looked up from germline, CDR1 is KGHSH and CDR2 is LQKENI. This CDR3 is 15 amino acids long. The DNA of the CDR3 is TGTGCCAGCTCCCCAAATTACAGGGGTGGAAACACCATATATTTT. Translated, it gives CASSPNYRGGNTIYF.

The V and J genes are TRBV7-2 and TRBJ2-1, with 8 bases matching TRBD1. Losses at the gene ends were 3 bases for V and 5 bases for J; bases not matched to a gene: 12. The CDR3 sequence is 17 residues long. Germline V CDR1 and CDR2: SGHTA, FQGNSA. CDR3 region: CASSFTSWTGTDNEQFF. Here the CDR3 DNA reads TGTGCCAGCAGCTTCACCTCATGGACAGGGACAGACAATGAGCAGTTCTTC.

This clone was recorded once. The rearrangement joins TRBV27 to TRBJ2-5; D is perhaps TRBD1 (6 bases). Germline values: CDR1 MNHEY, CDR2 SMNVEV (reference sequence). Trimming stripped 3 bases from V and 5 bases from J, with 22 bases between. The CDR3 length is 17 residues. The CDR3 spells CASSFLNPTGKVETQYF. The CDR3 DNA reads TGTGCCAGCAGTTTCCTCAATCCGACAGGAAAGGTTGAGACCCAGTACTTC.

This clone has just one count. V gene TRBV7-2 combines with J gene TRBJ1-1; TRBD1 matches 8 bases. With V trimmed by 4 bases and J by 1 base, 5 bases remained unmatched. Germline CDR1 reads SGHTA; CDR2 reads FQGNSA. The length of the CDR3 is 15 residues. DNA for the CDR3: TGTGCCAGCAGCTCAAACAGGGGGGGGAACACTGAAGCTTTCTTT. Translated: CASSSNRGGNTEAFF.

Notes on this clone: One end of the junction fails to match germline, which may point to a read error. The sample contains more than one DNA sequence encoding this CDR3. The chain recombines TRBV7-6 with TRBJ1-6; no definite D call. The CDR3 contains 16 residues. Germline CDR1 reads SGHVS; CDR2 reads FNYEAQ. The CDR3 sequence: CASSSGMSSYNSPLHF. The CDR3 DNA follows: TGTGCCAGCAGCTCCGGGATGAGCTCCTATAATTCCCCCCTCCACTTT.

This chain links TRBV6-5 with TRBJ1-1; D possibly corresponds to TRBD1 (5 bases). Trimming stripped 0 bases from V and 0 bases from J, with 8 bases between. CDR3 size: 15 residues. The V gene's germline CDR1 is MNHEY and CDR2 SVGAGI. The CDR3 region has the DNA TGTGCCAGCAGTTACTCGACAGAGATGAACACTGAAGCTTTCTTT. Encoded protein: CASSYSTEMNTEAFF.

The rearrangement links TRBV7-2 to TRBJ2-5; maybe TRBD1 (5 bases). V lost 2 bases to trimming and J lost 11 bases, with 18 bases between them. The CDR3 has 14 amino acids. Germline values: CDR1 SGHTA, CDR2 FQGNSA. Here the CDR3 reads CASSLLPSGNGQYF. The DNA for the CDR3 is TGTGCCAGCAGCTTACTTCCGTCAGGGAATGGGCAGTACTTC.

The rearrangement joins TRBV19 to TRBJ2-2; 9 bases line up with TRBD1. Germline CDR1 LNHDA, CDR2 SQIVND (reference sequence). The CDR3 is 15 residues long. The V gene end was trimmed by 5 bases and the J gene end by 4 bases; junction bases not matched to a gene: 5. The CDR3 reads CASSANRGRTGELFF. The CDR3 region has the DNA TGTGCCAGTAGTGCCAACAGGGGGCGCACCGGGGAGCTGTTTTTT.

V is TRBV6-5 and J is TRBJ2-2; TRBD2 aligns across 7 bases. The V and J ends lost 5 bases and 8 bases, in that order; junction bases with no gene match: 8. Germline assignment: CDR1 MNHEY and CDR2 SVGAGI. The CDR3 is 14 residues long. The CDR3 protein is CASSRLAVGGELFF. CDR3 coding DNA: TGTGCCAGCAGTCGACTAGCCGTGGGAGGGGAGCTGTTTTTT.

The V and J genes are TRBV19 and TRBJ1-5; no clear D. The CDR3 sequence is 13 residues long. Germline values: CDR1 LNHDA, CDR2 SQIVND (reference sequence). V lost 8 bases and J lost 2, with 10 bases in between. CDR3 sequence: CASGLFGNQPQHF. The CDR3 nucleotides read TGTGCCAGTGGGCTTTTCGGCAATCAGCCCCAGCATTTT. The full variable domain, completed using reference TRBV19 and TRBJ1-5, is DGGITQSPKYLFRKEGQNVTLSCEQNLNHDAMYWYRQDPGQGLRLIYYSQIVNDFQKGDIAEGYSVSREKKESFPLTVTSAQKNPTAFYLCASGLFGNQPQHFGDGTRLSIL.

This clone was counted only a few times. This chain links TRBV28 with TRBJ1-3; D is perhaps TRBD1 (5 bases). The CDR3 is 17 amino acids. Trimming removed 5 bases at V and 0 bases at J, with 17 bases between. Germline V gene data show CDR1 as MDHEN and CDR2 as SYDVKM. CDR3 in DNA: TGTGCCAGCAGTCAGGGCGGCACTCAATACTCTGGAAACACCATATATTTT. Its translation: CASSQGGTQYSGNTIYF.

The CDR3, as DNA: TGTGCCAGCAGTGAGGGCAGGATTGCCTACAATGAGCAGTTCTTC. Translating gives CASSEGRIAYNEQFF. V gene TRBV25-1 combines with J gene TRBJ2-1, with D hard to call. CDR1 and CDR2 (germline): MGHDK, SYGVNS. The CDR3 sequence is 15 residues long. Trimming stripped 3 bases from V and 2 bases from J, with 11 bases between. The variable domain in full, with the rest retrieved from reference TRBV25-1 and TRBJ2-1, is EADIYQTPRYLVIGTGKKITLECSQTMGHDKMYWYQQDPGMELHLIHYSYGVNSTEKGDLSSESTVSRIRTEHFPLTLESARPSHTSQYLCASSEGRIAYNEQFFGPGTRLTVL.

This chain uses TRBV11-1 with TRBJ1-1; D is possibly TRBD1 (6 bases). Germline V gene lookup returns CDR1 SGHAT and CDR2 FQDESV (reference sequence). Trimming pared 5 bases from V and 6 bases from J, leaving 31 bases between. The CDR3 totals 19 residues. The CDR3 reads CASSARFLYLRQAGPEAFF. Written as DNA, the CDR3 is TGTGCCAGCAGCGCCCGGTTTCTATACCTTCGACAGGCCGGCCCTGAAGCTTTCTTT.

The chain employs TRBV5-1 and TRBJ1-1; unclear D gene. In germline, CDR1 is SGHRS, CDR2 YFSETQ. The length of the CDR3 is 14 residues. With 2 bases removed from V and 2 bases from J, the gap between germline ends came to 10 bases. The CDR3 protein is CASSFPNVNTEAFF. The CDR3 DNA follows: TGCGCCAGCAGCTTCCCTAACGTAAACACTGAAGCTTTCTTT.

For this clone: At the DNA level, this CDR3 is encoded by other sequences in the same sample as well. The V call is TRBV7-8, the J call TRBJ1-6; 7 bases map to TRBD1. The germline CDR1 and CDR2 sequences are SGHVS and FQNEAQ. The V and J ends lost 0 bases and 10 bases, in that order; junction bases with no gene match: 12. The CDR3 totals 17 residues. The CDR3 reads CASSLARGQTITSPLHF. For the CDR3, the DNA is TGTGCCAGCAGCTTAGCGCGGGGACAGACAATAACCTCACCCCTCCACTTT.